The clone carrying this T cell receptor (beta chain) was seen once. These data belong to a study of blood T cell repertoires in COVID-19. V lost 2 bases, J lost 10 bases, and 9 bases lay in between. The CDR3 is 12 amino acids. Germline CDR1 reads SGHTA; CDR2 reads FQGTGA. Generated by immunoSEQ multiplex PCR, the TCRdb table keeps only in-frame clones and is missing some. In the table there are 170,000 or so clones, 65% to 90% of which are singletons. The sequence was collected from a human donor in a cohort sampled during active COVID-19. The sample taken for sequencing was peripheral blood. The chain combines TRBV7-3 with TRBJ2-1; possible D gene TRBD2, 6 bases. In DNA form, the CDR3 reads TGTGCCAGCAGCTTAGGCCGGGGGGAGCAGTTCTTC. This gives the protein CASSLGRGEQFF.